This TCR beta chain stems from a study of T cell repertoires in cytomegalovirus infection. Study at large: As its CMV epitopes, the study selected recently identified HLA-C-restricted and well-studied HLA-B-restricted targets. Study-wide findings and caveats: Cumulative frequency (of public TCR beta family members) identified carriers of CMV plus the relevant HLA. HLA-C-restricted CMV clonotypes gave the most frequent clonotype in two of eight donors.

A single record per CDR3 protein comes from TCRdb applying MiXCR to the reads. This repertoire shows hundreds of thousands of distinct CDR3 sequences, roughly 36% found once; its top ten account for 15% to 20%. The V and J ends lost 6 bases and 8 bases respectively, with 19 bases between them. Germline V lookup: CDR1 DFQATT, CDR2 SNEGSKA (reference sequence). The CDR3 is made up of 14 amino acids. Concerning this clonotype itself: What it binds is unknown.

This TCR was recovered from a human donor in good health (CMV status not recorded). Some clones in this sample may be carry-over from other donors' samples. The chain couples TRBV20-1 to TRBJ1-4; D is unresolved. This specimen was cultured PBMCs, taken from culture after CMV antigen stimulation. The CDR3 bases are TGCAGTGCCCAAGACAAACGGCTTGGGGAAAAACTGTTTTTT. Translation: CSAQDKRLGEKLFF.